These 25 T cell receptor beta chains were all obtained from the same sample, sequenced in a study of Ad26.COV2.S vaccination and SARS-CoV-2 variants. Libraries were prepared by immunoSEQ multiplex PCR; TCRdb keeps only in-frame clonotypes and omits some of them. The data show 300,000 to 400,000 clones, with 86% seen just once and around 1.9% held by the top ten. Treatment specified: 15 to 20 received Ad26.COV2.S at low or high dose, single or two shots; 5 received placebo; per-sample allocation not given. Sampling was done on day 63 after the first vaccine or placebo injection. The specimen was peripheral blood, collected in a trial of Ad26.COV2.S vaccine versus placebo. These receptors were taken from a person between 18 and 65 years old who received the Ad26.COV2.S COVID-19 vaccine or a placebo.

CDR3 in DNA: TGTGCTAGTGGTTTGGTATTTGAAGGTATCAACTACAATGAGCAGTTCTTC. Amino acid sequence: CASGLVFEGINYNEQFF. The chain recombines TRBV12-5 with TRBJ2-1; D is ambiguous. CDR3 length: 17 residues. V was clipped by 0 bases and J by 3 bases, with 15 bases between them. Per germline, CDR1 LGHNT and CDR2 FRNRAP.

The CDR3 DNA follows: TGTGCCAGCAGTGACTCGAGAGGACACAGTTACAATGAGCAGTTCTTC. It codes for CASSDSRGHSYNEQFF. V usage is TRBV6-4 and J usage is TRBJ2-1; D possibly corresponds to TRBD1 (5 bases). V dropped 0 bases and J dropped 4 bases, with 13 bases sitting between them. The CDR3 length is 16 residues. Germline V gene sequence: CDR1 MRHNA, CDR2 SNTAGT.

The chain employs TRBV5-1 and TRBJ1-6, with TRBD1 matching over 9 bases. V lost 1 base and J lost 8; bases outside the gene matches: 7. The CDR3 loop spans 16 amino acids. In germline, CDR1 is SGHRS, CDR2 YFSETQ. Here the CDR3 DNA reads TGCGCCAGCAGCTTGATCGCGGGACAGGGACATTCACCCCTCCACTTT. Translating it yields CASSLIAGQGHSPLHF.

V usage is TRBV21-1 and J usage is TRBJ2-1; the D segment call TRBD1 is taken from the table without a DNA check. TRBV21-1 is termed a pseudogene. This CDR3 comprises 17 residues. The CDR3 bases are TGTGCCAGCAGCAAAAGGCAGGATGGGGCTGTATACAATGAGCAGTTCTTC. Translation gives CASSKRQDGAVYNEQFF.

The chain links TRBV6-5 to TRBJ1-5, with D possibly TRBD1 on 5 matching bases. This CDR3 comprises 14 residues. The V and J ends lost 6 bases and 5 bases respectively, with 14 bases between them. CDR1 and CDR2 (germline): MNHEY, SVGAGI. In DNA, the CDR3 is TGTGCCAGCAGCCCGGGGGGTCCCCATCAGCCCCAGCATTTT. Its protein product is CASSPGGPHQPQHF.

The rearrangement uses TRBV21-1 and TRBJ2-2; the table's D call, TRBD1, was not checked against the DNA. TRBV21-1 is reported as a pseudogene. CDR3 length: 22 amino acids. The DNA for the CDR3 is TGTGCCAGCAGCAAGGGCCTTAAAAAATGGACAGCTAGGTGGGTTGGGACCGGGGAGCTGTTTTTT. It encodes CASSKGLKKWTARWVGTGELFF.

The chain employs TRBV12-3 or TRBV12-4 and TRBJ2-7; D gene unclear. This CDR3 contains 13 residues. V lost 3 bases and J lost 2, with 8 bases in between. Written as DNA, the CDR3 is TGTGCCAGCAGTTTGTCAGCTACCTACGAGCAGTACTTC. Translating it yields CASSLSATYEQYF.

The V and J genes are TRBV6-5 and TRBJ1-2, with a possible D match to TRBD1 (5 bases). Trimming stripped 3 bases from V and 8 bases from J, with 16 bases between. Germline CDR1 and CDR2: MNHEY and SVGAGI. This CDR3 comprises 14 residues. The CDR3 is CASSYHPRGKGYTF. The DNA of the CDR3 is TGTGCCAGCAGTTATCACCCTCGGGGGAAGGGCTACACCTTC.

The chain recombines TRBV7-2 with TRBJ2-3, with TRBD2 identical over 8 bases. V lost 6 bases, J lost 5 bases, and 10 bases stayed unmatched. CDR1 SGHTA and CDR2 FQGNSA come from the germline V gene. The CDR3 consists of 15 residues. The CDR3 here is CASRIVGGALDTQYF. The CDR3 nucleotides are TGTGCCAGCAGGATCGTCGGGGGGGCATTAGATACGCAGTATTTT.

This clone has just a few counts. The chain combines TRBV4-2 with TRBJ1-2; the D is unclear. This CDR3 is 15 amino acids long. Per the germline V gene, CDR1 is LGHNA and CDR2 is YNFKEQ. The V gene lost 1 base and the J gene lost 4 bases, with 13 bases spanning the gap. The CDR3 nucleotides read TGTGCCAGCAGCCAAGTAGGGCAGTCGGCCTATGGCTACACCTTC. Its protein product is CASSQVGQSAYGYTF.

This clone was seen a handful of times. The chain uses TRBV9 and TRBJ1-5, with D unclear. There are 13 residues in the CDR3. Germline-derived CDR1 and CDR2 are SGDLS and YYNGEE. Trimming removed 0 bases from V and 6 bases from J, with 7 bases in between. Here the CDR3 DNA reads TGTGCCAGCAGCGTAGATTTAGCTCAGCCCCAGCATTTT. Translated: CASSVDLAQPQHF.

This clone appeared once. The CDR3 protein is CASSLDRVTYEQYF. The CDR3, as DNA: TGTGCCAGCAGTTTGGACAGGGTCACCTACGAGCAGTACTTC. This sequence joins TRBV6-6 and TRBJ2-7; 8 bases map to TRBD1. CDR1 MNHNY and CDR2 SVGAGI come from the germline V gene (reference sequence). This CDR3 region has 14 residues. V shed 4 bases and J 2 bases; nucleotides not matched to a gene: 4.

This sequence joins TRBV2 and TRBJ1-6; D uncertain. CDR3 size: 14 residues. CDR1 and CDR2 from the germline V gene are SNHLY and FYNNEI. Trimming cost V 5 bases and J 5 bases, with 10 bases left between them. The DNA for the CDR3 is TGTGCCAGCAGTCTAAACAGAGATAATTCACCCCTCCACTTT. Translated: CASSLNRDNSPLHF.

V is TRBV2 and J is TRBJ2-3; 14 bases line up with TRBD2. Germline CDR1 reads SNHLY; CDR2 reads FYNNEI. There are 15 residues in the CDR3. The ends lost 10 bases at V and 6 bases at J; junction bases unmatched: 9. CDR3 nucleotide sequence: TGTGCCAACCGCAGGACTAGCGGGGGGATGGATACGCAGTATTTT. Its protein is CANRRTSGGMDTQYF.

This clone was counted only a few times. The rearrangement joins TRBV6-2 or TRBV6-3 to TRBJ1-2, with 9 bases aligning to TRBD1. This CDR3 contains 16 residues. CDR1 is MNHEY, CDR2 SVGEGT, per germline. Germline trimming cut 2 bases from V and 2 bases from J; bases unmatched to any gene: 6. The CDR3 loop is CASSYVGTGGNYGYTF. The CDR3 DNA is TGTGCCAGCAGTTACGTGGGAACAGGGGGCAACTATGGCTACACCTTC.

CDR3 nucleotide sequence: TGTGCCACCGGAGGAGGGGGAAAGGGAGGCACAGATACGCAGTATTTT. It specifies CATGGGGKGGTDTQYF. The chain couples TRBV10-3 to TRBJ2-3; the D call may be TRBD1 or TRBD2 (6 bases each). Germline values: CDR1 ENHRY, CDR2 SYGVKD. The V end was cut by 10 bases, the J end by 1 base, with 21 bases between. CDR3 length: 16 amino acids.

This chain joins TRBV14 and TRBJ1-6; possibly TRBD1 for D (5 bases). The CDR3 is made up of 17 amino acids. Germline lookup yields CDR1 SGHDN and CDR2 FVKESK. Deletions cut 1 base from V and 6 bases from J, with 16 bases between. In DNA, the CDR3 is TGTGCCAGCAGCCAAGTAAATATAGGGGTCTTTAATTCACCCCTCCACTTT. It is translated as CASSQVNIGVFNSPLHF.

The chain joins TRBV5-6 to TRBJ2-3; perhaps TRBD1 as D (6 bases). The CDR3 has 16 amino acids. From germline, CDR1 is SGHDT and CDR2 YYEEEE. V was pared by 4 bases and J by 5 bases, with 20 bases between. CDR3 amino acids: CASSPKGQKHRDTQYF. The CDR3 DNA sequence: TGTGCCAGCAGCCCCAAAGGACAGAAGCACAGAGATACGCAGTATTTT.

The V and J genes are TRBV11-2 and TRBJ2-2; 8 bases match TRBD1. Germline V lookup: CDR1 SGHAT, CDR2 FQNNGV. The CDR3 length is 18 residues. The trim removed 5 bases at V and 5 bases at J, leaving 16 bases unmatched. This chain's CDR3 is CASSHLSFRGRGTGELFF. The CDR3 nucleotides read TGTGCCAGCAGCCACCTTTCGTTCAGGGGGCGAGGGACCGGGGAGCTGTTTTTT. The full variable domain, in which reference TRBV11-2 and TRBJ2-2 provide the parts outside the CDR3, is EAGVAQSPRYKIIEKRQSVAFWCNPISGHATLYWYQQILGQGPKLLIQFQNNGVVDDSQLPKDRFSAERLKGVDSTLKIQPAKLEDSAVYLCASSHLSFRGRGTGELFFGEGSRLTVL.

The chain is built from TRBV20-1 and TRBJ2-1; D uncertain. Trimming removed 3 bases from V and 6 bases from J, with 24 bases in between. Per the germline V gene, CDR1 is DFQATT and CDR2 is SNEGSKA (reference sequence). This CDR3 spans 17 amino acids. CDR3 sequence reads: CSASRILGIRGRNEQFF. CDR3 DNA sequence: TGCAGTGCTAGTCGTATCTTAGGGATAAGAGGTCGCAATGAGCAGTTCTTC.

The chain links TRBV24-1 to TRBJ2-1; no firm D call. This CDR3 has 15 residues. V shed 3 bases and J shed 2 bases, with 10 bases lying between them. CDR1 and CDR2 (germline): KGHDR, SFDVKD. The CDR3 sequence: CATSDAWDTYNEQFF. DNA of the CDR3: TGTGCCACCAGTGATGCCTGGGATACCTACAATGAGCAGTTCTTC.

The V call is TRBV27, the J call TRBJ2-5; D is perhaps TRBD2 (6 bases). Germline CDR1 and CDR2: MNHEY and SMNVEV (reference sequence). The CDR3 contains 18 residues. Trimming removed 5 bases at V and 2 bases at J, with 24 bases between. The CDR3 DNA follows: TGTGCCAGCAGTAGAAGGATGGGGGGAATAGGGGTTCAAGAGACCCAGTACTTC. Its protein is CASSRRMGGIGVQETQYF.

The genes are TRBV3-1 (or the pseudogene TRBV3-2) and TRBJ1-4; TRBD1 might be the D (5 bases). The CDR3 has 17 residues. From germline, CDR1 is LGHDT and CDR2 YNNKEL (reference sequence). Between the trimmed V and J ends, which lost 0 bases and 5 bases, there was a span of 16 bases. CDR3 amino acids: CASSQEAGRPTNEKLFF. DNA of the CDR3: TGTGCCAGCAGCCAAGAGGCAGGGAGACCTACAAATGAAAAACTGTTTTTT.

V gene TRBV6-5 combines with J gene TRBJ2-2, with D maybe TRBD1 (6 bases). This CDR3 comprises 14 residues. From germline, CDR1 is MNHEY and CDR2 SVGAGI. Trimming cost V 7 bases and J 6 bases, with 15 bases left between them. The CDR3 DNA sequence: TGTGCCAGCACCAGGGGAGAACAAGCCGGGGAGCTGTTTTTT. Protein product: CASTRGEQAGELFF.

CDR3 sequence reads: CASRDILAGGRGETQYF. For the CDR3, the DNA is TGCGCCAGCAGAGATATACTAGCGGGGGGAAGGGGGGAGACCCAGTACTTC. The chain links TRBV10-2 to TRBJ2-5; 12 bases are shared with TRBD2. V shed 6 bases and J 5 bases; nucleotides not matched to a gene: 13. Germline CDR1 and CDR2: WSHSY and SAAADI. The CDR3 contains 17 residues.